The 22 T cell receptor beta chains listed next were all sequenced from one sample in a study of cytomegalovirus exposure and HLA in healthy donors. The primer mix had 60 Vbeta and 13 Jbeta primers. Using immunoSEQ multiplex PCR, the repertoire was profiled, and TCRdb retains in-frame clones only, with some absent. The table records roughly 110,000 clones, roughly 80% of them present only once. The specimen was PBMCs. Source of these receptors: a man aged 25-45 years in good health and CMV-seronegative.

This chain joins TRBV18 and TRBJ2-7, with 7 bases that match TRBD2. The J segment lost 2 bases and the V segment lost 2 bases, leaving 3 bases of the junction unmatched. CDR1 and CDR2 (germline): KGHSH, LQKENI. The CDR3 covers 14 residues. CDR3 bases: TGTGCCAGCTCACCAGGGACTACTGCCTACGAGCAGTACTTC. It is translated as CASSPGTTAYEQYF.

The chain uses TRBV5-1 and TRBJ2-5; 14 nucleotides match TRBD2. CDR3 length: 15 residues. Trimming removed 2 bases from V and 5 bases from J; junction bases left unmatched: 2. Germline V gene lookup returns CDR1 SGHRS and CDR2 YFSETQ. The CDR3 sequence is CASSLGLAGGETQYF. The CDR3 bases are TGCGCCAGCAGCTTAGGACTAGCGGGAGGTGAGACCCAGTACTTC.

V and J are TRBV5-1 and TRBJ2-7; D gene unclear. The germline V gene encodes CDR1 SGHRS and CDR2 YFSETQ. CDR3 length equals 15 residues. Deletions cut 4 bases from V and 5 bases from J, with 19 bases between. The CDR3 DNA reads TGCGCCAGCAGCCCCCCCGAGCGCCGCGGCCACGAGCAGTACTTC. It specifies CASSPPERRGHEQYF.

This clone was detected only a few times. The CDR3 loop reads CASSPPLAGNEQYF. CDR3 in DNA: TGTGCCAGCTCACCACCGCTAGCGGGGAACGAGCAGTACTTC. The chain joins TRBV18 to TRBJ2-7, with 9 bases matching TRBD2. The CDR3 is made up of 14 amino acids. Germline CDR1 is KGHSH and CDR2 is LQKENI. After removal of 0 bases from V and 5 bases from J, the junction contained 2 bases not matched to a gene.

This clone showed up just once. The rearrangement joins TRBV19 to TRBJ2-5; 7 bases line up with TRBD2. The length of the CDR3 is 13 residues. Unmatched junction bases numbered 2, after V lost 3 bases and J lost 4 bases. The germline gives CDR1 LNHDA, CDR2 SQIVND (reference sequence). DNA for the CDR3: TGTGCCAGTAGTATCACTAGCGTAGAGACCCAGTACTTC. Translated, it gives CASSITSVETQYF.

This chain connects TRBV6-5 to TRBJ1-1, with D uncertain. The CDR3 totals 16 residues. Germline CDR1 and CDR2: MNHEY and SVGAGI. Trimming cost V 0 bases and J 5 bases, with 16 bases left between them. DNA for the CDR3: TGTGCCAGCAGTTACTCGTACTCCATCCCGGGGACTGAAGCTTTCTTT. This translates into CASSYSYSIPGTEAFF.

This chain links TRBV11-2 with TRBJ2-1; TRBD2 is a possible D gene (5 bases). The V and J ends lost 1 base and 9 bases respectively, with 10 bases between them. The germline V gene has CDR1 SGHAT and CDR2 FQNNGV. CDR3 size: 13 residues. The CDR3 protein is CASSLVERSEQFF. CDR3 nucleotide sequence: TGTGCCAGCAGCTTAGTTGAGCGGAGTGAGCAGTTCTTC.

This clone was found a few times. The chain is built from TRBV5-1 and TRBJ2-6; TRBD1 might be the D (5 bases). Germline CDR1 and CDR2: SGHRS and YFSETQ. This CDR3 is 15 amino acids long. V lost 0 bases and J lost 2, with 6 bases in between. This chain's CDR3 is CASSLEGAGANVLTF. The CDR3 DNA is TGCGCCAGCAGCTTGGAAGGGGCTGGGGCCAACGTCCTGACTTTC. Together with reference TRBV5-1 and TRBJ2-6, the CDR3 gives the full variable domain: KAGVTQTPRYLIKTRGQQVTLSCSPISGHRSVSWYQQTPGQGLQFLFEYFSETQRNKGNFPGRFSGRQFSNSRSEMNVSTLELGDSALYLCASSLEGAGANVLTFGAGSRLTVL.

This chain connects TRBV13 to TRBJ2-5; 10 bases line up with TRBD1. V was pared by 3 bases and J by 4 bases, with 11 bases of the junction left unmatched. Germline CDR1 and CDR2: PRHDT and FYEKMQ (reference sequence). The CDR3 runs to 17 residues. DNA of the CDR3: TGTGCCAGCAGCTTTAGTCGACAGGGGGCTGTCGGAGAGACCCAGTACTTC. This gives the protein CASSFSRQGAVGETQYF.

CDR3 in amino acids: CASSTRDLVGEKLFF. The DNA for the CDR3 is TGTGCCAGCAGTACCCGGGATTTGGTGGGGGAAAAACTGTTTTTT. V gene TRBV28 combines with J gene TRBJ1-4; D gene ambiguous. CDR3 length: 15 residues. The V gene lost 5 bases and the J gene lost 8 bases, with 18 bases spanning the gap. Per the germline V gene, CDR1 is MDHEN and CDR2 is SYDVKM.

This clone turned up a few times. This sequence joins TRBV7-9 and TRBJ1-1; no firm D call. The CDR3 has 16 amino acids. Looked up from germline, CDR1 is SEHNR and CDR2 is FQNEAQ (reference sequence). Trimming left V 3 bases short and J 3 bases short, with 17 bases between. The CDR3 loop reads CASSFPHVQEDTEAFF. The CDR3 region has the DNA TGTGCCAGCAGCTTTCCCCACGTGCAGGAAGACACTGAAGCTTTCTTT.

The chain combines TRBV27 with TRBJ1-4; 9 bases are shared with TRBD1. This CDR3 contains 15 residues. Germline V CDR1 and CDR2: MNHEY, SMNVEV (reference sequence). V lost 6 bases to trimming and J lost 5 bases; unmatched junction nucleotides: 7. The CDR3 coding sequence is TGTGCCAGCAGCCCTGGGACAGGGAGGAATGAAAAACTGTTTTTT. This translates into CASSPGTGRNEKLFF.

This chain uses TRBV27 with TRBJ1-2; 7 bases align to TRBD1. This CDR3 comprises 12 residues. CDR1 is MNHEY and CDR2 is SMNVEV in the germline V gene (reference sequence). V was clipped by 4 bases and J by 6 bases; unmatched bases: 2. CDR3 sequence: CASSYRGHGYTF. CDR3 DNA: TGTGCCAGCAGTTACAGGGGCCATGGCTACACCTTC.

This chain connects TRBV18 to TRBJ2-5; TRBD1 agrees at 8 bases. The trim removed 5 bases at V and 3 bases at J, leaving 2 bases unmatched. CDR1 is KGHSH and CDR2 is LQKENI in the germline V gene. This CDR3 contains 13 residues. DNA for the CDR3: TGTGCCAGCTCAAAGGGACAGGAAGAGACCCAGTACTTC. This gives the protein CASSKGQEETQYF.

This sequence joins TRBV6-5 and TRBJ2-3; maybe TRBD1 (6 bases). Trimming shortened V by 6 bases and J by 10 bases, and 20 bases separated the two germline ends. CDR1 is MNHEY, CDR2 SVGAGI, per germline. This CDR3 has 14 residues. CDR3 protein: CASRPTSTGRSQYF. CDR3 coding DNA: TGTGCCAGCAGACCGACCTCCACAGGGCGCTCGCAGTATTTT.

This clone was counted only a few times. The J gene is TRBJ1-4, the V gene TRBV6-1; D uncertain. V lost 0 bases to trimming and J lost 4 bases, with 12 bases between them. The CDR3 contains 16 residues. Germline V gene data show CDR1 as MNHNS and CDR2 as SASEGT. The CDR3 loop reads CASSEALGGGNEKLFF. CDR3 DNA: TGTGCCAGCAGTGAAGCGCTCGGAGGAGGTAATGAAAAACTGTTTTTT.

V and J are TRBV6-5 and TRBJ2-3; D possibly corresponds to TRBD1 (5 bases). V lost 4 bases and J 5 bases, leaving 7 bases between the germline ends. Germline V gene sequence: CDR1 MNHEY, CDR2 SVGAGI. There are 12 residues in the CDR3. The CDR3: CASSSTEDTQYF. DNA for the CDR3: TGTGCCAGCAGTTCGACAGAAGATACGCAGTATTTT.

CDR3 protein: CASSSPLTRDTQYF. In DNA form, the CDR3 reads TGTGCCAGCAGCTCTCCTTTAACTAGAGATACGCAGTATTTT. This rearrangement joins TRBV7-2 to TRBJ2-3, with D possibly matching TRBD2 (5 bases). CDR1 and CDR2 from the germline V gene are SGHTA and FQGNSA. Trimming removed 4 bases at V and 5 bases at J, with 13 bases between. This CDR3 is 14 amino acids long.

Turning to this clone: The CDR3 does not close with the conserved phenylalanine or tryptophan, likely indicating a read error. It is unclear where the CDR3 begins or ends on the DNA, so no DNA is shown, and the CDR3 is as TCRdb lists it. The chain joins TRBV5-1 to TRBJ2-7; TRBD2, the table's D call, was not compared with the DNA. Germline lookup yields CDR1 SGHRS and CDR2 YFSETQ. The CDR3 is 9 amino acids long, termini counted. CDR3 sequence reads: CASSALRRA.

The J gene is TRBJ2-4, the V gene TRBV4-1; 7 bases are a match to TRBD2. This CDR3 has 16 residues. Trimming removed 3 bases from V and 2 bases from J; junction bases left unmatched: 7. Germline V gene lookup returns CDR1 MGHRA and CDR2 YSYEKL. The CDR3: CASSQDPGTTKNIQYF. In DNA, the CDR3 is TGCGCCAGCAGCCAGGACCCCGGGACTACCAAAAACATTCAGTACTTC.

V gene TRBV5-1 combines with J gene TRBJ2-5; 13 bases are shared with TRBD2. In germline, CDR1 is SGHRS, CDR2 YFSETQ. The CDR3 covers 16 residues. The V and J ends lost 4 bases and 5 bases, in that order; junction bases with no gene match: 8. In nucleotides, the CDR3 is TGCGCCAGCAGCCTCACTAGCGGGGGGGCAGGGGAGACCCAGTACTTC. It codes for CASSLTSGGAGETQYF.

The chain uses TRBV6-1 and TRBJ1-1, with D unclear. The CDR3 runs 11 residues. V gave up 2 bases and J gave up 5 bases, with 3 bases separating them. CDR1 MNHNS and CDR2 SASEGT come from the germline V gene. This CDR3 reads CASSEHTEAFF. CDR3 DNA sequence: TGTGCCAGCAGTGAACATACTGAAGCTTTCTTT.